One sample yielded the 20 T cell receptor beta chains listed below, sequenced in a study of technical replicates of blood from a handful of donors. The repertoire was sequenced with immunoSEQ multiplex PCR; TCRdb's copy has only in-frame clones and lacks some. The sample consists of about 12,000 clones, approximately 96% of them appearing once. Sample: PBMCs. The receptors here all came from a human donor in good health.

This rearrangement joins TRBV20-1 to TRBJ2-7; D possibly corresponds to TRBD1 (6 bases). Germline CDR1 reads DFQATT; CDR2 reads SNEGSKA (reference sequence). V lost 5 bases to trimming and J lost 5 bases, with 10 bases between them. The CDR3 has 11 residues. The DNA for the CDR3 is TGCAGTGCTTGTCAGGGGAACGAGCAGTACTTC. It translates to CSACQGNEQYF.

The chain couples TRBV27 to TRBJ2-7, with 8 bases matching TRBD2. Germline CDR1 and CDR2: MNHEY and SMNVEV (reference sequence). This CDR3 region has 16 residues. V was pared by 2 bases and J by 4 bases, with 10 bases of the junction left unmatched. The CDR3 DNA is TGTGCCAGCAGTTTAATGGGGGGGACTAGTGTTTACGAGCAGTACTTC. Amino acid sequence: CASSLMGGTSVYEQYF.

The V and J genes are TRBV6-5 and TRBJ2-7, with 10 bases aligning to TRBD1. This CDR3 is 15 amino acids long. V gave up 6 bases and J gave up 3 bases; unmatched junction bases: 8. From germline, CDR1 is MNHEY and CDR2 SVGAGI. CDR3 nucleotide sequence: TGTGCCAGCAGACGAACCGGGACAGGGGTCTACGAGCAGTACTTC. The encoded protein is CASRRTGTGVYEQYF.

J is TRBJ1-1 and V is TRBV7-8; a weak D match, TRBD1 (6 bases). Germline values: CDR1 SGHVS, CDR2 FQNEAQ. This CDR3 is 13 amino acids long. Trimming stripped 10 bases from V and 7 bases from J, with 19 bases between. The CDR3 is CATRGRQGLEAFF. The CDR3 DNA reads as TGTGCCACAAGGGGAAGGCAGGGGCTTGAAGCTTTCTTT.

The chain combines TRBV6-6 with TRBJ2-1; D call uncertain. From germline, CDR1 is MNHNY and CDR2 SVGAGI (reference sequence). This CDR3 has 12 amino acids. V dropped 4 bases and J dropped 7 bases, with 8 bases sitting between them. This chain's CDR3 is CASSFLRNEQFF. The DNA of the CDR3 is TGTGCCAGCAGTTTCTTGCGGAATGAGCAGTTCTTC.

The chain recombines TRBV29-1 with TRBJ1-1; D is unresolved. The CDR3 has 12 amino acids. Germline loops: CDR1 SQVTM, CDR2 ANQGSEA. V lost 8 bases to trimming and J lost 1 base, with 11 bases between them. The CDR3 is CSNRHPNTEAFF. The CDR3 region has the DNA TGCAGCAACCGACACCCGAACACTGAAGCTTTCTTT.

The V gene is TRBV28, the J gene TRBJ2-1, with 12 bases identical to TRBD2. Germline lookup yields CDR1 MDHEN and CDR2 SYDVKM. Germline trimming cut 8 bases from V and 9 bases from J; bases unmatched to any gene: 14. The CDR3 runs 16 residues. This CDR3 is CASVQGLAGGPTEQFF. CDR3 bases: TGTGCCAGCGTCCAGGGTCTAGCGGGAGGGCCCACTGAGCAGTTCTTC.

This rearrangement joins TRBV2 to TRBJ1-1; no firm D call. The CDR3 length is 14 residues. V lost 4 bases to trimming and J lost 1 base, with 10 bases between them. Germline V CDR1 and CDR2: SNHLY, FYNNEI. The CDR3 reads CASSVEQKNTEAFF. The CDR3 bases are TGTGCCAGCAGTGTCGAACAGAAGAACACTGAAGCTTTCTTT.

The chain joins TRBV28 to TRBJ2-7, with 7 nucleotides matching TRBD2. This CDR3 is built from 16 residues. Germline V gene lookup returns CDR1 MDHEN and CDR2 SYDVKM. Losses at the gene ends were 1 base for V and 1 base for J; bases not matched to a gene: 7. CDR3 region: CASSLFGWRESYEQYF. CDR3 bases: TGTGCCAGCAGTTTATTCGGGTGGCGGGAGTCCTACGAGCAGTACTTC.

The J gene is TRBJ2-2, the V gene TRBV7-3, with 10 bases identical to TRBD1. Unmatched junction bases numbered 6, after V lost 4 bases and J lost 4 bases. Germline lookup yields CDR1 SGHTA and CDR2 FQGTGA. This CDR3 has 16 amino acids. CDR3: CASSSSGDRGTGELFF. In DNA form, the CDR3 reads TGTGCCAGCAGCTCGTCCGGGGACAGGGGCACCGGGGAGCTGTTTTTT.

The rearrangement links TRBV28 to TRBJ1-5; 9 bases are shared with TRBD1. From germline, CDR1 is MDHEN and CDR2 SYDVKM. V lost 5 bases and J lost 4; bases outside the gene matches: 9. The CDR3 is 16 amino acids. This chain's CDR3 is CASSPSGQGINQPQHF. In DNA, the CDR3 is TGTGCCAGCAGTCCCAGTGGACAGGGGATAAATCAGCCCCAGCATTTT.

CDR3 coding DNA: TGTGCCAGCAGCCTCCAGGGATTAGGGGGCACTGAAGCTTTCTTT. This translates into CASSLQGLGGTEAFF. This chain uses TRBV9 with TRBJ1-1, with D possibly TRBD1 on 6 matching bases. Looked up from germline, CDR1 is SGDLS and CDR2 is YYNGEE. Trimming cost V 4 bases and J 4 bases, with 17 bases left between them. The CDR3 runs 15 residues. The full variable domain, its missing parts supplied by reference TRBV9 and TRBJ1-1, is DSGVTQTPKHLITATGQRVTLRCSPRSGDLSVYWYQQSLDQGLQFLIQYYNGEERAKGNILERFSAQQFPDLHSELNLSSLELGDSALYFCASSLQGLGGTEAFFGQGTRLTVV.

The CDR3 protein is CASSLEVAGDEQYF. DNA for the CDR3: TGTGCCAGCAGCTTAGAAGTAGCGGGAGACGAGCAGTACTTC. The chain joins TRBV5-4 to TRBJ2-7, with 9 bases lining up with TRBD2. The J segment lost 5 bases and the V segment lost 2 bases, leaving 5 bases of the junction unmatched. Germline CDR1 and CDR2: SGHNT and YYREEE (reference sequence). The CDR3 contains 14 residues.

This chain joins TRBV6-4 and TRBJ2-2; TRBD1 agrees at 10 bases. Germline CDR1 is MRHNA and CDR2 is SNTAGT. The CDR3 has 14 residues. Trimming at V came to 2 bases and at J to 6 bases, leaving 0 bases not matched to a gene. The CDR3 is CASSDGQGAGELFF. The CDR3 DNA sequence: TGTGCCAGCAGTGACGGACAGGGGGCCGGGGAGCTGTTTTTT.

The chain couples TRBV5-1 to TRBJ2-1, with TRBD2 identical over 10 bases. CDR1 SGHRS and CDR2 YFSETQ come from the germline V gene. The junction had 7 bases not matched to a gene; V was cut back by 6 bases and J by 4 bases. The CDR3 has 15 residues. This CDR3 reads CASTPTSGPYNEQFF. DNA for the CDR3: TGCGCCAGCACCCCGACTAGCGGGCCTTACAATGAGCAGTTCTTC.

This rearrangement joins TRBV9 to TRBJ1-5; D is perhaps TRBD1 (5 bases). CDR1 is SGDLS and CDR2 is YYNGEE in the germline V gene. V was shortened by 3 bases and J by 5 bases, with 9 bases between the two germline ends. This CDR3 is built from 13 residues. CDR3 region: CASSAGGYQPQHF. CDR3 nucleotides: TGTGCCAGCAGCGCCGGGGGGTATCAGCCCCAGCATTTT.

The gene calls are TRBV29-1 and TRBJ2-3; TRBD2 matches at 11 bases. The CDR3 is made up of 17 amino acids. Trimming cost V 6 bases and J 6 bases; bases outside gene matches: 17. The germline CDR1 and CDR2 sequences are SQVTM and ANQGSEA. CDR3 loop: CSVSTLDSGRAWDTQYF. The CDR3, as DNA: TGCAGCGTATCAACCCTGGATAGCGGGAGGGCCTGGGATACGCAGTATTTT.

The V gene is TRBV28, the J gene TRBJ1-1, with a weak D call TRBD1 (5 bases). Germline loops: CDR1 MDHEN, CDR2 SYDVKM. The CDR3 sequence is 9 residues long. V gave up 11 bases and J gave up 8 bases, with 9 bases separating them. The CDR3 reads CAAGGEAFF. DNA for the CDR3: TGTGCCGCGGGGGGGGAAGCTTTCTTT. The whole variable domain, remainder taken from reference TRBV28 and TRBJ1-1, is DVKVTQSSRYLVKRTGEKVFLECVQDMDHENMFWYRQDPGLGLRLIYFSYDVKMKEKGDIPEGYSVSREKKERFSLILESASTNQTSMYLCAAGGEAFFGQGTRLTVV.

The chain recombines TRBV27 with TRBJ2-5; 10 positions match TRBD1. Germline values: CDR1 MNHEY, CDR2 SMNVEV (reference sequence). V was clipped by 5 bases and J by 1 base; unmatched bases: 16. CDR3 size: 19 residues. This CDR3 is CASSRRGKDRGLFQETQYF. CDR3 nucleotide sequence: TGTGCCAGCAGTCGACGGGGCAAAGACAGGGGGCTATTCCAAGAGACCCAGTACTTC.

The DNA of the CDR3 is TGTGCCTGGAGTAGAGGGGACAGCTCCTACAATGAGCAGTTCTTC. Protein: CAWSRGDSSYNEQFF. The chain uses TRBV30 and TRBJ2-1; 7 nucleotides agree with TRBD1. The CDR3 extends over 15 amino acids. In germline, CDR1 is GTSNPN, CDR2 SVGIG (reference sequence). V lost 2 bases, J lost 0 bases, and 4 bases stayed unmatched.